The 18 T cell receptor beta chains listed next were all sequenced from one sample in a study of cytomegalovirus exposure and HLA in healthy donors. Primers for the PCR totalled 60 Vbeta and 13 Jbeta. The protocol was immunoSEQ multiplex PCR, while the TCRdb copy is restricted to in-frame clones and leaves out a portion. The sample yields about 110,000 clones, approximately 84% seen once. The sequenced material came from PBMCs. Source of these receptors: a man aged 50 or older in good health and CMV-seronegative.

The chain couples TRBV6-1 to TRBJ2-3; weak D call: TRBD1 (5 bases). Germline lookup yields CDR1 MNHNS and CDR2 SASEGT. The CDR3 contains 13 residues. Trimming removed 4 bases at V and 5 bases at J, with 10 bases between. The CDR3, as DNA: TGTGCCAGCAGTGCCCCTGGACAAGATACGCAGTATTTT. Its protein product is CASSAPGQDTQYF.

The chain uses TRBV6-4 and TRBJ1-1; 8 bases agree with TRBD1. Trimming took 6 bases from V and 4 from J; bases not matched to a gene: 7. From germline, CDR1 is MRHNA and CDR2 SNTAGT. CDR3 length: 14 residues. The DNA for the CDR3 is TGTGCCAGCAGACCCTACAGGGGGGTCACTGAAGCTTTCTTT. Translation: CASRPYRGVTEAFF.

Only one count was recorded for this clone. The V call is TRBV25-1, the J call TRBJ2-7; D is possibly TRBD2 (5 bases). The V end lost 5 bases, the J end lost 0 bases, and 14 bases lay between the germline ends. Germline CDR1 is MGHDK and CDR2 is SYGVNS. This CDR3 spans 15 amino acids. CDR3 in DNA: TGTGCCAGCAGTCTGCGAAGCGGTCGCTCCTACGAGCAGTACTTC. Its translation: CASSLRSGRSYEQYF.

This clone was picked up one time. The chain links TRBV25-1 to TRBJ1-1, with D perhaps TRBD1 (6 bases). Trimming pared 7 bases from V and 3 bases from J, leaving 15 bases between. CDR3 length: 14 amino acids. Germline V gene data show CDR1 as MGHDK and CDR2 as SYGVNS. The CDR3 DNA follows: TGTGCCAGCACCGGAAGGGGGAGGGACACTGAAGCTTTCTTT. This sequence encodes CASTGRGRDTEAFF. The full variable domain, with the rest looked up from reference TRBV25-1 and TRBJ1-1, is EADIYQTPRYLVIGTGKKITLECSQTMGHDKMYWYQQDPGMELHLIHYSYGVNSTEKGDLSSESTVSRIRTEHFPLTLESARPSHTSQYLCASTGRGRDTEAFFGQGTRLTVV.

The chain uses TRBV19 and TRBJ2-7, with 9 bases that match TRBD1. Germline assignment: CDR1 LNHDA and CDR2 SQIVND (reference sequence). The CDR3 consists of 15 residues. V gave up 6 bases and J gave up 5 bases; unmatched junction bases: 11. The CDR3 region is CASSLNRGRTHEQYF. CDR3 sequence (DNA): TGTGCCAGTAGCTTGAACAGGGGGCGCACCCACGAGCAGTACTTC.

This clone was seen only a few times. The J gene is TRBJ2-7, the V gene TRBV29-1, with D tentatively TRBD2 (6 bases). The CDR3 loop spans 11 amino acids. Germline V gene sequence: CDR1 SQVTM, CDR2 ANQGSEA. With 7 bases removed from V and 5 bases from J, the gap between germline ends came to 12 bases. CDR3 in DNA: TGCAGCGGTGGGCGGGAAAACGAGCAGTACTTC. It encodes CSGGRENEQYF.

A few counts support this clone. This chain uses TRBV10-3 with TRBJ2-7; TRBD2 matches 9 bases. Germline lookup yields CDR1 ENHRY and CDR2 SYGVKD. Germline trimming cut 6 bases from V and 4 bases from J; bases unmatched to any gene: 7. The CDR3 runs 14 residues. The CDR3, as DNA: TGTGCCATCAGGCCGGGACTAGCAGTATACGAGCAGTACTTC. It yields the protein CAIRPGLAVYEQYF.

CDR3 DNA: TGTGCCAGCAGTTCCTTAGACTTAGGAAACACCATATATTTT. Translation: CASSSLDLGNTIYF. The rearrangement links TRBV28 to TRBJ1-3; D is ambiguous. This CDR3 is built from 14 residues. In germline, CDR1 is MDHEN, CDR2 SYDVKM. The V gene lost 4 bases and the J gene lost 4 bases, with 11 bases spanning the gap. Full variable domain (missing parts from reference TRBV28 and TRBJ1-3): DVKVTQSSRYLVKRTGEKVFLECVQDMDHENMFWYRQDPGLGLRLIYFSYDVKMKEKGDIPEGYSVSREKKERFSLILESASTNQTSMYLCASSSLDLGNTIYFGEGSWLTVV.

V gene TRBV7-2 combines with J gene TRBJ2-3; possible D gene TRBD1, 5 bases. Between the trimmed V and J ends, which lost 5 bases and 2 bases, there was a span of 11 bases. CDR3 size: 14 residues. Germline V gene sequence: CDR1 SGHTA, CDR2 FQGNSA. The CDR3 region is CASSPDSVTDTQYF. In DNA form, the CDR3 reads TGTGCCAGCAGCCCCGACAGTGTCACAGATACGCAGTATTTT.

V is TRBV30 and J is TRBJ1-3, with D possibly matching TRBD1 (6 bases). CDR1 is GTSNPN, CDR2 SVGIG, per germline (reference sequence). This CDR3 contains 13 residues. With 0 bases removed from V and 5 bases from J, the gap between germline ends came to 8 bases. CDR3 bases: TGTGCCTGGAGTGTACGGGACAGAAACACCATATATTTT. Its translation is CAWSVRDRNTIYF. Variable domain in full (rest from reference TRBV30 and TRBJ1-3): SQTIHQWPATLVQPVGSPLSLECTVEGTSNPNLYWYRQAAGRGLQLLFYSVGIGQISSEVPQNLSASRPQDRQFILSSKKLLLSDSGFYLCAWSVRDRNTIYFGEGSWLTVV.

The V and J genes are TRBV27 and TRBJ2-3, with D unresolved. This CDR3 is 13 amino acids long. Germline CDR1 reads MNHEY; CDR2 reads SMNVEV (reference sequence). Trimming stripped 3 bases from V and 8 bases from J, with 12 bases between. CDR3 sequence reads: CASSFTFPPTQYF. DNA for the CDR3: TGTGCCAGCAGTTTCACATTCCCCCCTACGCAGTATTTT.

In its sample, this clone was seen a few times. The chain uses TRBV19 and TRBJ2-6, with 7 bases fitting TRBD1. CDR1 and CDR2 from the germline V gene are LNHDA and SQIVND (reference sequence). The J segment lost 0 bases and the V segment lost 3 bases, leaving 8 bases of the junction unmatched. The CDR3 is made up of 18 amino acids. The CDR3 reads CASSMDTQGVSGANVLTF. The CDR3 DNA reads TGTGCCAGTAGTATGGATACTCAGGGGGTCTCTGGGGCCAACGTCCTGACTTTC.

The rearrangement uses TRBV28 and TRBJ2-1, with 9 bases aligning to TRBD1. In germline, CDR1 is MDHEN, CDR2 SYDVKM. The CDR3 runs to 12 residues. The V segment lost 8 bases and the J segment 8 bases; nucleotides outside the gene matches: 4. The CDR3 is CASGTGIDEQFF. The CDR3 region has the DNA TGTGCCAGCGGGACAGGGATCGATGAGCAGTTCTTC.

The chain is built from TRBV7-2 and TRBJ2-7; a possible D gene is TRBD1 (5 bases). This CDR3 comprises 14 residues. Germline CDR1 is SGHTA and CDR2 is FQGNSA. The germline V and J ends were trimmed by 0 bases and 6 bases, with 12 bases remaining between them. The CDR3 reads CASSLAQGLSEQYF. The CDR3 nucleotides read TGTGCCAGCAGCTTAGCCCAGGGTTTAAGCGAGCAGTACTTC.

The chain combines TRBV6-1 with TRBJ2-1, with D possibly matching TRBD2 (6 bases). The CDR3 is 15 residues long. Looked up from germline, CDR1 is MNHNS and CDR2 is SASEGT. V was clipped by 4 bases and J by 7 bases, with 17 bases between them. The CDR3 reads CASSAPRLAWNEQFF. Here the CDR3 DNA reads TGTGCCAGCAGTGCACCGCGTCTAGCGTGGAATGAGCAGTTCTTC.

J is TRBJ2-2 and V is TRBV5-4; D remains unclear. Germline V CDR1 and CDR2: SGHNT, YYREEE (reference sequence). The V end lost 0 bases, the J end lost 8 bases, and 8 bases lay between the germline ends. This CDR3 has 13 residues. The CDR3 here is CASSLAGRGELFF. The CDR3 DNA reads TGTGCCAGCAGCTTGGCCGGCAGGGGGGAGCTGTTTTTT.

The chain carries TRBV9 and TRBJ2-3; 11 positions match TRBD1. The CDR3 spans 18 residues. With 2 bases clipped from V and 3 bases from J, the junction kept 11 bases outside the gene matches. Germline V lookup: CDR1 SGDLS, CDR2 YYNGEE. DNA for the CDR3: TGTGCCAGCAGCGTCAGTCCCGGGACAGGGGGAGGGACAGATACGCAGTATTTT. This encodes CASSVSPGTGGGTDTQYF.

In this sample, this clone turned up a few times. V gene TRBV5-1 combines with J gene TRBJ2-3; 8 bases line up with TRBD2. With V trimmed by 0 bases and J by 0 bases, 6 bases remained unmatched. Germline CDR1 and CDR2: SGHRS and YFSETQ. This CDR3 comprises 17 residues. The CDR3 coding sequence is TGCGCCAGCAGCTTGGCCGGGGGCGGGGGGAGCACAGATACGCAGTATTTT. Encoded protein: CASSLAGGGGSTDTQYF.